These 2 T cell receptor beta chains were sequenced from one sample in a study of blood T cell repertoires in COVID-19. The assay was immunoSEQ multiplex PCR, and TCRdb's table has in-frame clones only and misses some. Among more than 95,000 clones listed, around 90% were seen once. Specimen: peripheral blood. Receptor source: a human donor in a cohort sampled during active COVID-19.

CDR3 DNA sequence: TGTGCCAGCAGCTGGTTCACTAGCACAGATACGCAGTATTTT. This codes for CASSWFTSTDTQYF. This rearrangement joins TRBV7-8 to TRBJ2-3; D gene uncertain. The CDR3 totals 14 residues. Germline V gives CDR1 SGHVS, CDR2 FQNEAQ. V shed 4 bases and J shed 0 bases, with 8 bases lying between them.

This chain uses TRBV21-1 with TRBJ1-1; TRBD1 reflects the table's D call only, with no check against the DNA. TRBV21-1 is assigned pseudogene status. The CDR3 runs to 14 residues. This CDR3 reads CARGQGPRNTEAFF. The DNA for the CDR3 is TGTGCCAGGGGACAGGGGCCGAGGAACACTGAAGCTTTCTTT.